Described below is a single TCR beta chain sequence and its context. Its target is not known. Germline CDR1 ENHRY, CDR2 SYGVKD. J lost 1 base, V lost 6 bases, and 2 bases had no gene match. The CDR3 sequence is 13 residues long. The data derive from a study of T cell responses to AZD1222 COVID-19 vaccine. Broader study findings: Close to half of all spike-specific TCRs reportedly target regions of the variants that are unmutated. There were mostly white British donors and more females than males, and clonal diversity was possibly underestimated. Vaccine-associated CD4 TCRs spanned spike, dominant at 160-218 and 743-854. The number of AZD1222 recipients seropositive at baseline was only 6 or 7.

TCRdb's table, derived via immunoSEQ multiplex PCR, lists solely in-frame clones and lacks some. The data hold 150,000 to 200,000 clones, with roughly nine tenths observed a single time. The sequence derives from an adult who received the AZD1222 COVID-19 vaccine. The chain joins TRBV10-3 to TRBJ1-1; the match to TRBD1 covers 7 bases. Sequences were derived from peripheral blood, sampled 28 days after the second AZD1222 dose. In DNA form, the CDR3 reads TGTGCCATCAGGGGACAGCCGAACACTGAAGCTTTCTTT. It codes for CAIRGQPNTEAFF.